A selection of T cell receptor beta chains follows, all from one sample in a study of identical twins. TCRdb reanalysed the 5' RACE reads using MiXCR and keeps one entry per CDR3 protein. The sample includes fewer than 900,000 distinct CDR3 sequences, about 20% seen only once; the top ten take 10% to 15%. These sequences were also reported in another study, on T cells expressing NK-cell markers.

The sample consisted of PBMCs. The receptors originated from a woman aged 18 to 35 in good health. CDR3s include the opening cysteine and the closing phenylalanine or tryptophan. A D gene is named only where the DNA matches it firmly. The size entry is marked missing in some rows and otherwise reads once, few, many or a size class.

size	V	J	D	CDR3	DNA
many	TRBV6-4	TRBJ2-1	TRBD2	CASSDGGDYNEQFF	TGTGCCAGCAGTGACGGGGGGGACTACAATGAGCAGTTCTTC
few	TRBV5-1	TRBJ2-3	-	CASSFDPGHPSGTDTQYF	TGCGCCAGCAGCTTCGACCCCGGGCACCCGTCCGGGACAGATACGCAGTATTTT
few	TRBV20-1	TRBJ1-1	-	CSAGGLKNTEAFF	TGCAGTGCGGGGGGTCTAAAGAACACTGAAGCTTTCTTT
few	TRBV9	TRBJ2-7	-	CASSVDPGMSYEQYF	TGTGCCAGCAGCGTAGACCCAGGGATGTCCTACGAGCAGTACTTC
-	TRBV7-9	TRBJ2-7	TRBD2	CASSLEAGGDEQYF	TGTGCCAGCAGCTTAGAAGCGGGGGGAGACGAGCAGTACTTC
few	TRBV9	TRBJ1-2	TRBD1	CASRKAGTGGYGYTF	TGTGCCAGCAGGAAAGCCGGGACAGGGGGCTATGGCTACACCTTC
-	TRBV4-1	TRBJ2-2	-	CASTRAAQGTTGELFF	TGCGCCAGCACCCGAGCGGCACAGGGTACCACCGGGGAGCTGTTTTTT
few	TRBV7-8	TRBJ1-2	TRBD1	CASSLTGADYGYTF	TGTGCCAGCAGCTTGACAGGGGCGGACTATGGCTACACCTTC
few	TRBV29-1	TRBJ1-4	-	CSVGATGLNEKLFF	TGCAGCGTTGGCGCCACAGGGCTAAATGAAAAACTGTTTTTT
-	TRBV20-1	TRBJ2-1	-	CSAKRLGRYNEQFF	TGCAGTGCTAAGAGACTCGGAAGGTACAATGAGCAGTTCTTC
-	TRBV10-3	TRBJ2-7	-	CAIGRNEAYEQYF	TGTGCCATCGGACGGAACGAAGCCTACGAGCAGTACTTC
-	TRBV9	TRBJ2-4	-	CASSLGLTKNIQYF	TGTGCCAGCAGCCTCGGACTGACCAAAAACATTCAGTACTTC
few	TRBV11-2	TRBJ2-1	-	CASSSVAVSYNEQFF	TGTGCCAGCAGCAGTGTAGCGGTCTCCTACAATGAGCAGTTCTTC
-	TRBV29-1	TRBJ2-3	-	CSVAGLRDTQYF	TGCAGCGTTGCCGGTCTGAGAGATACGCAGTATTTT
few	TRBV20-1	TRBJ2-7	TRBD2	CSARGLAISYEQYF	TGCAGTGCTAGAGGACTAGCGATCTCCTACGAGCAGTACTTC
-	TRBV14	TRBJ1-1	-	CASSQDLGLTTEAFF	TGTGCCAGCAGCCAAGATCTGGGACTCACCACTGAAGCTTTCTTT
-	TRBV7-2	TRBJ2-7	-	CASNQGGLASYEQYF	TGTGCCAGCAACCAAGGGGGACTGGCCTCCTACGAGCAGTACTTC
-	TRBV4-3	TRBJ2-7	-	CASSQVWGYEQYF	TGCGCCAGCAGCCAGGTATGGGGCTACGAGCAGTACTTC
few	TRBV18	TRBJ1-2	-	CASSPRPGRGEYGYTF	TGTGCCAGCTCCCCCAGACCTGGCCGGGGGGAATATGGCTACACCTTC
-	TRBV7-2	TRBJ2-3	-	CASSLAGFLTDTQYF	TGTGCCAGCAGCTTAGCAGGTTTCCTCACAGATACGCAGTATTTT
few	TRBV20-1	TRBJ2-3	-	CSASKGPGYFTTDTQYF	TGCAGTGCTAGTAAAGGACCAGGATACTTTACCACAGATACGCAGTATTTT
-	TRBV7-9	TRBJ2-1	-	CASSPRDGDEQFF	TGTGCCAGCAGCCCGCGGGACGGCGATGAGCAGTTCTTC
few	TRBV7-9	TRBJ2-6	-	CASGPPNVLTF	TGTGCCAGCGGACCCCCCAACGTCCTGACTTTC